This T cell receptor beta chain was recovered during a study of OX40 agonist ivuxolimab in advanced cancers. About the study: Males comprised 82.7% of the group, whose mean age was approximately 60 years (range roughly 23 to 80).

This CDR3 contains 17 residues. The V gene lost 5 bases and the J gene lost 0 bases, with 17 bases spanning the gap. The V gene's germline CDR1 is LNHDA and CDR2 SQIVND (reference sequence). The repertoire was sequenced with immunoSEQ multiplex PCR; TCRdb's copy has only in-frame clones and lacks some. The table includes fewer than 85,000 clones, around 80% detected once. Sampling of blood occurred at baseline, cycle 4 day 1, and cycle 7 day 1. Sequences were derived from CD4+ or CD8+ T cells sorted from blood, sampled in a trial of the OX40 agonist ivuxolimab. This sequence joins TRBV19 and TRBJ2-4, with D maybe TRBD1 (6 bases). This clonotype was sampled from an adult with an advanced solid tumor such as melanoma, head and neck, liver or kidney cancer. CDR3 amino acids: CASSFPPGTQAKNIQYF. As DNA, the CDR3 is TGTGCCAGTAGTTTCCCCCCCGGGACACAAGCCAAAAACATTCAGTACTTC.